This T cell receptor beta chain was identified during a study of blood T cell repertoires in COVID-19. Study overall: The study drew acute and convalescent COVID-19 samples from the United States, Italy and Spain.

In the authors' methods: From reference gene primer amplification, estimates of nucleated cell counts were derived. Data came from immunoSEQ multiplex PCR; TCRdb stores just in-frame clones and leaves some out. That table gives V, J and clone size, and the DNA gave D and trimming. Of more than 85,000 clones in the sample, around nine tenths were seen once. The V gene lost 7 bases and the J gene lost 2 bases, with 9 bases spanning the gap. Germline V gene sequence: CDR1 MNHEY, CDR2 SVGAGI. The CDR3 is 13 residues long. The chain couples TRBV6-5 to TRBJ1-3; possible D gene TRBD1, 6 bases. Sequencing used peripheral blood. This receptor was identified in a man aged 65 to 79 with acute or convalescent COVID-19. CDR3 DNA sequence: TGTGCCAGCAAACAGGGAACTGGAAACACCATATATTTT. Its protein product is CASKQGTGNTIYF.